These T cell receptor beta chains were read from a single sample in a study of identical twins. In TCRdb, the 5' RACE reads were re-called with MiXCR into one record per CDR3 protein. The data hold about 570,000 distinct CDR3 sequences, with more than 9% observed a single time. This sample also appeared in a second study, on yellow fever vaccine responses in identical twins.

The sample consisted of PBMCs. The receptor source for this set is a woman younger than 30 in good health. CDR3s include the opening cysteine and the closing phenylalanine or tryptophan. A D gene is named only where the DNA matches it firmly. Only part of the rows carry a size: once, few, many, or a class if the clone is expanded.

V: TRBV12-3/TRBV12-4
J: TRBJ2-7
D: -
size: many
length: 14
CDR3: CASSYTGAPYEQYF
DNA: TGTGCCAGCAGTTACACGGGAGCTCCCTACGAGCAGTACTTC

V: TRBV5-1
J: TRBJ2-7
D: -
size: -
length: 15
CDR3: CASSQTSNPSYEQYF
DNA: TGCGCCAGCAGCCAAACTAGCAATCCGAGCTACGAGCAGTACTTC

V: TRBV29-1
J: TRBJ2-7
D: -
size: many
length: 12
CDR3: CSVADNAYEQYF
DNA: TGCAGCGTTGCTGACAATGCCTACGAGCAGTACTTC

V: TRBV5-5
J: TRBJ2-7
D: -
size: few
length: 16
CDR3: CASSLRLADSSYEQYF
DNA: TGTGCCAGCAGCTTGAGGTTGGCGGACTCCTCCTACGAGCAGTACTTC

V: TRBV6-4
J: TRBJ2-4
D: -
size: -
length: 20
CDR3: CASSDSVGGGEVLPKNIQYF
DNA: TGTGCCAGCAGTGACTCTGTCGGGGGTGGCGAGGTATTACCCAAAAACATTCAGTACTTC

V: TRBV9
J: TRBJ2-1
D: TRBD2
size: -
length: 16
CDR3: CASSSPRTSGSNEQFF
DNA: TGTGCCAGCAGCTCGCCTAGGACTAGCGGGAGCAATGAGCAGTTCTTC

V: TRBV7-9
J: TRBJ1-4
D: TRBD1
size: -
length: 16
CDR3: CASSLYRQGSNEKLFF
DNA: TGTGCCAGCAGCCTATACAGACAGGGATCTAATGAAAAACTGTTTTTT

V: TRBV10-2
J: TRBJ2-1
D: TRBD2
size: many
length: 15
CDR3: CASSLLAGERNEQFF
DNA: TGCGCCAGCAGCCTACTAGCGGGAGAAAGAAATGAGCAGTTCTTC

V: TRBV24-1
J: TRBJ2-1
D: TRBD2
size: few
length: 17
CDR3: CATSDPNPSGSINEQFF
DNA: TGTGCCACCAGTGATCCAAATCCTAGCGGGAGCATCAATGAGCAGTTCTTC

V: TRBV3-1
J: TRBJ2-3
D: TRBD2
size: -
length: 17
CDR3: CASSHSLSGGLWDTQYF
DNA: TGTGCCAGCAGCCACTCCCTTAGCGGGGGCCTTTGGGATACGCAGTATTTT

V: TRBV6-1
J: TRBJ2-5
D: -
size: -
length: 13
CDR3: CASTSPHSETQYF
DNA: TGTGCCAGCACCTCCCCCCATTCGGAGACCCAGTACTTC

V: TRBV7-8
J: TRBJ2-1
D: -
size: many
length: 13
CDR3: CASGEEIYNEQFF
DNA: TGTGCCAGCGGAGAGGAGATATACAATGAGCAGTTCTTC

V: TRBV7-2
J: TRBJ2-3
D: -
size: many
length: 15
CDR3: CASSLETGPTDTQYF
DNA: TGTGCCAGCAGCTTAGAAACAGGGCCCACAGATACGCAGTATTTT

V: TRBV7-9
J: TRBJ1-5
D: -
size: -
length: 15
CDR3: CASSPPGEGNQPQHF
DNA: TGTGCCAGCAGCCCCCCAGGGGAGGGCAATCAGCCCCAGCATTTT

V: TRBV10-3
J: TRBJ2-2
D: TRBD1
size: many
length: 16
CDR3: CAIRGTGKNNTGELFF
DNA: TGTGCCATCCGAGGGACAGGGAAAAACAACACCGGGGAGCTGTTTTTT

V: TRBV7-2
J: TRBJ2-7
D: -
size: -
length: 12
CDR3: CASSLTRAEQYF
DNA: TGTGCCAGCAGCCTGACAAGGGCCGAGCAGTACTTC

V: TRBV15
J: TRBJ2-7
D: TRBD2
size: few
length: 16
CDR3: CATSTRTSGNVNEQYF
DNA: TGTGCCACCAGCACGAGGACTAGCGGGAATGTCAACGAGCAGTACTTC

V: TRBV10-1
J: TRBJ2-5
D: -
size: -
length: 13
CDR3: CASRGGDAETQYF
DNA: TGCGCCAGCAGGGGGGGAGATGCGGAGACCCAGTACTTC

V: TRBV9
J: TRBJ2-7
D: -
size: few
length: 15
CDR3: CASSVAGGFTYEQYF
DNA: TGTGCCAGCAGCGTAGCCGGGGGCTTCACCTACGAGCAGTACTTC

V: TRBV15
J: TRBJ2-5
D: -
size: -
length: 17
CDR3: CATSREGPGQLQETQYF
DNA: TGTGCCACCAGCAGAGAGGGGCCAGGACAACTACAAGAGACCCAGTACTTC

V: TRBV20-1
J: TRBJ2-4
D: -
size: -
length: 16
CDR3: CCAEGSPGGTKNIQYF
DNA: TGCTGTGCTGAGGGGTCTCCAGGGGGGACCAAAAACATTCAGTACTTC

V: TRBV6-1
J: TRBJ2-4
D: TRBD1
size: -
length: 16
CDR3: CASARGQGKSKNIQYF
DNA: TGTGCCAGCGCTAGGGGACAGGGGAAAAGCAAAAACATTCAGTACTTC

V: TRBV7-8
J: TRBJ1-6
D: -
size: many
length: 12
CDR3: CASSWQGSPLHF
DNA: TGTGCCAGCAGCTGGCAGGGGTCACCCCTCCACTTT

V: TRBV2
J: TRBJ2-6
D: TRBD2
size: few
length: 17
CDR3: CASHLAGGPSGANVLTF
DNA: TGTGCCAGCCATCTAGCGGGAGGGCCTTCTGGGGCCAACGTCCTGACTTTC

V: TRBV4-3
J: TRBJ2-7
D: TRBD2
size: many
length: 15
CDR3: CASSQDLAGTYEQYF
DNA: TGCGCCAGCAGCCAAGATCTAGCGGGGACCTACGAGCAGTACTTC

V: TRBV28
J: TRBJ1-1
D: TRBD1
size: few
length: 15
CDR3: CASSLMTGVITEAFF
DNA: TGTGCCAGCAGTTTGATGACAGGGGTGATCACTGAAGCTTTCTTT

V: TRBV20-1
J: TRBJ2-3
D: -
size: -
length: 10
CDR3: CSARNPTQYF
DNA: TGCAGTGCTAGAAATCCTACGCAGTATTTT

V: TRBV12-3/TRBV12-4
J: TRBJ2-7
D: -
size: few
length: 15
CDR3: CASSSWGVASYEQYF
DNA: TGTGCCAGCAGTTCATGGGGGGTTGCCTCCTACGAGCAGTACTTC

V: TRBV20-1
J: TRBJ2-5
D: TRBD2
size: many
length: 13
CDR3: CSASAGREETQYF
DNA: TGCAGTGCTTCAGCGGGAAGGGAGGAGACCCAGTACTTC

V: TRBV30
J: TRBJ1-4
D: -
size: few
length: 11
CDR3: CAWSGLGALFF
DNA: TGTGCCTGGAGCGGGTTGGGGGCACTGTTTTTT

V: TRBV12-3/TRBV12-4
J: TRBJ2-4
D: -
size: many
length: 12
CDR3: CASSFDKNIQYF
DNA: TGTGCCAGCAGTTTCGACAAAAACATTCAGTACTTC

V: TRBV2
J: TRBJ2-3
D: -
size: many
length: 13
CDR3: CASSGESTDTQYF
DNA: TGTGCCAGCAGCGGGGAAAGCACAGATACGCAGTATTTT

V: TRBV5-1
J: TRBJ2-7
D: TRBD2
size: -
length: 14
CDR3: CASRQGTSRYEQYF
DNA: TGCGCCAGCCGCCAAGGGACTAGCAGGTACGAGCAGTACTTC

V: TRBV28
J: TRBJ2-3
D: -
size: many
length: 12
CDR3: CASSPLSDTQYF
DNA: TGTGCCAGCAGTCCCCTTTCGGATACGCAGTATTTT

V: TRBV6-2/TRBV6-3
J: TRBJ2-7
D: TRBD2
size: -
length: 16
CDR3: CASSYSIAGGYYEQYF
DNA: TGTGCCAGCAGTTACTCGATTGCGGGAGGGTACTACGAGCAGTACTTC

V: TRBV18
J: TRBJ2-3
D: -
size: few
length: 17
CDR3: CASSPPLPNPVTDTQYF
DNA: TGTGCCAGCTCACCTCCCTTGCCAAATCCGGTCACAGATACGCAGTATTTT

V: TRBV5-1
J: TRBJ2-2
D: -
size: many
length: 16
CDR3: CASSEGLLTNTGELFF
DNA: TGCGCCAGCAGCGAGGGTTTACTGACAAACACCGGGGAGCTGTTTTTT

V: TRBV29-1
J: TRBJ2-3
D: -
size: -
length: 11
CDR3: CSVERQSTQYF
DNA: TGCAGCGTTGAGCGGCAGAGCACGCAGTATTTT

V: TRBV7-8
J: TRBJ2-1
D: TRBD2
size: many
length: 17
CDR3: CASSLGTTSPYYNEQFF
DNA: TGTGCCAGCAGCTTAGGGACGACTAGCCCTTACTACAATGAGCAGTTCTTC

V: TRBV7-9
J: TRBJ2-5
D: TRBD2
size: -
length: 16
CDR3: CASSLAREGPQETQYF
DNA: TGTGCCAGCAGCTTAGCAAGGGAGGGACCCCAAGAGACCCAGTACTTC

V: TRBV7-2
J: TRBJ1-6
D: -
size: -
length: 15
CDR3: CASSLAGQGYSPLHF
DNA: TGTGCCAGCAGCCTGGCTGGGCAGGGTTATTCACCCCTCCACTTT

V: TRBV10-1
J: TRBJ2-1
D: TRBD2
size: many
length: 18
CDR3: CASSFGLAGGPFYNEQFF
DNA: TGCGCCAGCAGTTTCGGACTAGCGGGAGGGCCATTCTACAATGAGCAGTTCTTC

V: TRBV20-1
J: TRBJ1-5
D: -
size: few
length: 13
CDR3: CSARAGSNQPQHF
DNA: TGCAGTGCTAGAGCGGGTTCCAATCAGCCCCAGCATTTT

V: TRBV12-3/TRBV12-4
J: TRBJ2-7
D: TRBD1
size: few
length: 15
CDR3: CASSPTGGRSLVQYF
DNA: TGTGCCAGCAGTCCCACAGGGGGACGATCTCTGGTGCAGTACTTC

V: TRBV13
J: TRBJ2-1
D: TRBD2
size: -
length: 15
CDR3: CASRSGTSGRNEQFF
DNA: TGTGCCAGCAGATCCGGGACTAGCGGGAGAAATGAGCAGTTCTTC